This record looks at one T cell receptor beta chain sequence and its context. This entry is derived from a study of blood T cell repertoires in COVID-19. On the study more broadly: The United States, Italy and Spain provided the acute and convalescent COVID-19 samples. PBMCs, B-cell-depleted T cells, or T cells provided the cDNA or gDNA that made up the material.

The J segment lost 6 bases and the V segment lost 6 bases, leaving 4 bases of the junction unmatched. Germline V gives CDR1 MNHEY, CDR2 SMNVEV (reference sequence). CDR3 length: 14 amino acids. How the authors handled the data: The assay estimated nucleated cells by amplifying reference gene primers. Only in-frame clones appear in the TCRdb table, and some are missing; sequencing was by immunoSEQ multiplex PCR. That table furnishes V, J and clone size, whereas the DNA furnished D and trimming. The sample holds more than 95,000 clones; 84% are singletons and the top ten take approximately 27%. The material sequenced was peripheral blood. The sequence derives from a man aged 55 to 70 with acute or convalescent COVID-19. The chain links TRBV27 to TRBJ1-6; 8 bases are a match to TRBD1. DNA for the CDR3: TGTGCCAGCAGCCTTCAGGGGGCTAATTCACCCCTCCACTTT. Its translation is CASSLQGANSPLHF.